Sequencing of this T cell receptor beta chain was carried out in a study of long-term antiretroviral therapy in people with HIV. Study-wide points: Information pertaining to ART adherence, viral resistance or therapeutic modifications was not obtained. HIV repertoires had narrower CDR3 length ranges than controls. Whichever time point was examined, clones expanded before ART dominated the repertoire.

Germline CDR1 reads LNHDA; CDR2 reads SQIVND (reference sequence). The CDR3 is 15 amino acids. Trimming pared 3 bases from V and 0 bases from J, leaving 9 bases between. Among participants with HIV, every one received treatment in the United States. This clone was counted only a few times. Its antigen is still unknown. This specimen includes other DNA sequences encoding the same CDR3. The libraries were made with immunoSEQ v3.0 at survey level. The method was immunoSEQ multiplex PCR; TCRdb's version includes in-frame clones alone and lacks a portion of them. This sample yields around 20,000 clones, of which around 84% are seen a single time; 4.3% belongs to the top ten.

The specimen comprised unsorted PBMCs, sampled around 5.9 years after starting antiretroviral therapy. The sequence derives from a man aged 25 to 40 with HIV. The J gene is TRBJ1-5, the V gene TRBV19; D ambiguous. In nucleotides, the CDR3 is TGTGCCAGTAGTATCGAGGGATATAGCAATCAGCCCCAGCATTTT. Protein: CASSIEGYSNQPQHF.